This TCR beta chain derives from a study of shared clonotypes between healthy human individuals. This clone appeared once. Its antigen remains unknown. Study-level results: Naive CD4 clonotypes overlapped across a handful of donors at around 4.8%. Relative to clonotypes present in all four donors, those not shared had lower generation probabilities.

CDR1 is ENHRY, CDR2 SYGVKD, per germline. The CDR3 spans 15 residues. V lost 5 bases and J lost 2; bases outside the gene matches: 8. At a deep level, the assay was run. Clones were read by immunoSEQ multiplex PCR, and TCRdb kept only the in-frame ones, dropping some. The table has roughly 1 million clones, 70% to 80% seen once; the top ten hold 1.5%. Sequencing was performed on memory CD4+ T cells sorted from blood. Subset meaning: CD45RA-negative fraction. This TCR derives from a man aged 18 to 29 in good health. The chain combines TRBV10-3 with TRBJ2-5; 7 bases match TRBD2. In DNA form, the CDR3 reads TGTGCCATCAGTTTGGGGGGAGGGGCGCAAGAGACCCAGTACTTC. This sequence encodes CAISLGGGAQETQYF.